This T cell receptor beta chain appears in the sequencing data of a study of blood T cell repertoires in COVID-19. Overall study context: Samples representing acute and convalescent COVID-19 were sourced from the United States, Italy and Spain.

The trim removed 6 bases at V and 7 bases at J, leaving 9 bases unmatched. From germline, CDR1 is MDHEN and CDR2 SYDVKM. This CDR3 has 15 amino acids. The protocol was immunoSEQ multiplex PCR, while the TCRdb copy is restricted to in-frame clones and leaves out a portion. Altogether about 26,000 clones are present, 90% to 95% being singletons, with the ten largest covering approximately 4%. The rearrangement links TRBV28 to TRBJ1-4; 9 bases are shared with TRBD1. Sequencing was carried out using peripheral blood. The sequence came from a human donor with active COVID-19. The donor label of this sample is uncertain. CDR3 sequence: CASRTRTGVIEKLFF. The CDR3 nucleotides are TGTGCCAGCAGAACCCGGACAGGGGTTATTGAAAAACTGTTTTTT.